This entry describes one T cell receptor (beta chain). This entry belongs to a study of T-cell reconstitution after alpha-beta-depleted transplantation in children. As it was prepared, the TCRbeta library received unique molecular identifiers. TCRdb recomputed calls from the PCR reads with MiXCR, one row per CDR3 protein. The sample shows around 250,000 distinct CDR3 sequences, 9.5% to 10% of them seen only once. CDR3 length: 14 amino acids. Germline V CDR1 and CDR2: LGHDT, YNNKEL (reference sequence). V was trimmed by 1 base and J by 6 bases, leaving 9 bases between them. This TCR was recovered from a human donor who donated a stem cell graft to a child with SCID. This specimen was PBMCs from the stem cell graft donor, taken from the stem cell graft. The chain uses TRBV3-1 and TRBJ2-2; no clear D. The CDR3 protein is CASSQVDTAGELFF. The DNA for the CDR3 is TGTGCCAGCAGCCAAGTAGATACGGCCGGGGAGCTGTTTTTT.